A selection of T cell receptor beta chains follows, all from one sample in a study of blood T cell repertoires in COVID-19. The assay was immunoSEQ multiplex PCR, and TCRdb's table has in-frame clones only and misses some. In the table there are more than 150,000 clones, around three quarters of which are singletons. The sample taken for sequencing was peripheral blood. These receptors all come from a man aged 60-69 years with active or convalescent COVID-19. Each CDR3 is given with its conserved first and last residue. The D gene is left open where the match is weak. Clone size appears in some rows only: once, few, many, or a class for an expanded clone.

v_call: TRBV5-4; clone_size: -; j_call: TRBJ2-2; d_call: TRBD2; cdr3_nt: TGTGCCAGCAGCTTAGCTAGCGGGAGAACGAACACCGGGGAGCTGTTTTTT; cdr3_aa: CASSLASGRTNTGELFF
v_call: TRBV3-1/TRBV3-2; clone_size: -; j_call: TRBJ1-5; d_call: TRBD1; cdr3_nt: TGTGCCAGCAGCCAAGAAACCCAACTTTCGGGACAGGGCCAAGATAGCAATCAGCCCCAGCATTTT; cdr3_aa: CASSQETQLSGQGQDSNQPQHF
v_call: TRBV28; clone_size: -; j_call: TRBJ1-2; d_call: TRBD1; cdr3_nt: TGTGCCAGCAGTTCCCGACGGGGACAGGACTACTACTATGGCTACACCTTC; cdr3_aa: CASSSRRGQDYYYGYTF
v_call: TRBV9; clone_size: few; j_call: TRBJ1-4; d_call: -; cdr3_nt: TGTGCCAGCAGCCTGGCGGGTTTTAATGAAAAACTGTTTTTT; cdr3_aa: CASSLAGFNEKLFF
v_call: TRBV28; clone_size: -; j_call: TRBJ2-1; d_call: TRBD2; cdr3_nt: TGTGCCAGCAGTTTATGGGCTAGCGGGACCGGAGAGGGGGCCTACAATGAGCAGTTCTTC; cdr3_aa: CASSLWASGTGEGAYNEQFF
v_call: TRBV30; clone_size: -; j_call: TRBJ2-1; d_call: -; cdr3_nt: TGTGCCTGGAGTGTGCGGGAAGAACGATACGCGGAGCAGTTCTTC; cdr3_aa: CAWSVREERYAEQFF
v_call: TRBV9; clone_size: -; j_call: TRBJ2-1; d_call: TRBD2; cdr3_nt: TGTGCCAGCAGTACGACTAGCGGATCTGAGCAGTTCTTC; cdr3_aa: CASSTTSGSEQFF
v_call: TRBV27; clone_size: -; j_call: TRBJ1-3; d_call: TRBD1; cdr3_nt: TGTGCCAGCAGTTCCTTACGGGACAGCCACTCTGGAAACACCATATATTTT; cdr3_aa: CASSSLRDSHSGNTIYF
v_call: TRBV7-8; clone_size: few; j_call: TRBJ1-5; d_call: TRBD1; cdr3_nt: TGTGCCAGCAGCCGAACAGGGGGAAAAGACAATCAGCCCCAGCATTTT; cdr3_aa: CASSRTGGKDNQPQHF
v_call: TRBV11-2; clone_size: -; j_call: TRBJ1-1; d_call: -; cdr3_nt: TGTGCCAGCAGCTTTAGGAGCACTGAAGCTTTCTTT; cdr3_aa: CASSFRSTEAFF
v_call: TRBV4-1; clone_size: medium-sized; j_call: TRBJ2-1; d_call: -; cdr3_nt: TGCGCCAGCAGTTACGACACCCGAGGGGGTGAGCAGTTCTTC; cdr3_aa: CASSYDTRGGEQFF
v_call: TRBV5-1; clone_size: once; j_call: TRBJ2-3; d_call: TRBD2; cdr3_nt: TGCGCCAGCAGCCTGACTAGCGGGAGTGCAGATACGCAGTATTTT; cdr3_aa: CASSLTSGSADTQYF
v_call: TRBV11-2; clone_size: few; j_call: TRBJ2-7; d_call: TRBD2; cdr3_nt: TGTGCCAGCAGCTCCGGTAGCGGGAGGGACTACGAGCAGTACTTC; cdr3_aa: CASSSGSGRDYEQYF
v_call: TRBV19; clone_size: -; j_call: TRBJ1-5; d_call: TRBD1; cdr3_nt: TGTGCCAGTAGTATTTCGGGGACAGGGGGCTACAATCAGCCCCAGCATTTT; cdr3_aa: CASSISGTGGYNQPQHF
v_call: TRBV4-2; clone_size: -; j_call: TRBJ2-3; d_call: TRBD2; cdr3_nt: TGTGCCAGCAGCCTCCAACTAGCGGGAGGCACAGATACGCAGTATTTT; cdr3_aa: CASSLQLAGGTDTQYF
v_call: TRBV3-1/TRBV3-2; clone_size: -; j_call: TRBJ1-4; d_call: TRBD1; cdr3_nt: TGTGCCAGCAGCTCCGGGACAGGGGCCGAAAAACTGTTTTTT; cdr3_aa: CASSSGTGAEKLFF
v_call: TRBV5-1; clone_size: -; j_call: TRBJ2-1; d_call: -; cdr3_nt: TGCGCCAGCAGCCGAAGACAGATTTGGGGGGACAATGAGCAGTTCTTC; cdr3_aa: CASSRRQIWGDNEQFF
v_call: TRBV7-2; clone_size: -; j_call: TRBJ2-1; d_call: TRBD2; cdr3_nt: TGTGCCAGCAACCCCTCAAGCGGGAGTAATGAGCAGTTCTTC; cdr3_aa: CASNPSSGSNEQFF
v_call: TRBV5-1; clone_size: -; j_call: TRBJ2-2; d_call: -; cdr3_nt: TGCGCCAGCAGCTTCGCGCCTAGCGAGAACACCGGGGAGCTGTTTTTT; cdr3_aa: CASSFAPSENTGELFF